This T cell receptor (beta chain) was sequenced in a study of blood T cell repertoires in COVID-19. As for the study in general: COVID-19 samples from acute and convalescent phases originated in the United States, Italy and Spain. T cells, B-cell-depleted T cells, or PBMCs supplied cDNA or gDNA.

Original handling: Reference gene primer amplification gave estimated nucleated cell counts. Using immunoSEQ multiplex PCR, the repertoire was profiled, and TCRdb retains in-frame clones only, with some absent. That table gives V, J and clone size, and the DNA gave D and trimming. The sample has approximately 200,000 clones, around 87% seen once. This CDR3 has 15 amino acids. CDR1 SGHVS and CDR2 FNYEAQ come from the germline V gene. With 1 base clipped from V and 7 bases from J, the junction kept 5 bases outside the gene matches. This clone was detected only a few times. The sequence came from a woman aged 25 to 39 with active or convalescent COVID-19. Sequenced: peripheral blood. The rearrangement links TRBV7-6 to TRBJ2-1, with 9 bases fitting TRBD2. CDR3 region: CASSLGSGRLNEQFF. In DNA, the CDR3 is TGTGCCAGCAGCTTAGGTAGCGGGAGATTGAATGAGCAGTTCTTC.